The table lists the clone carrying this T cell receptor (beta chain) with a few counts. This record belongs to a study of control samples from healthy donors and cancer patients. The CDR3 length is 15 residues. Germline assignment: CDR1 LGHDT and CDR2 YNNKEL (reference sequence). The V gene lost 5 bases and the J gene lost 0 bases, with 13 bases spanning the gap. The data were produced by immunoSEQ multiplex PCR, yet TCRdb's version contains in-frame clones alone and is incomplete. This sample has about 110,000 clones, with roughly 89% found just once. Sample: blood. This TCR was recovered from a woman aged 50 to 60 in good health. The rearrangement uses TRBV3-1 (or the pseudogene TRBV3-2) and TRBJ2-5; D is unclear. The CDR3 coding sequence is TGTGCCAGCAGCGACGTAATAGAGTACCAAGAGACCCAGTACTTC. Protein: CASSDVIEYQETQYF.